The 3 T cell receptor beta chains below all came from one sample that was sequenced in a study of T-cell memory formation after mild COVID-19. From the 5' RACE reads, TCRdb called clonotypes with MiXCR, one entry per CDR3 protein. The data contain some 210,000 distinct CDR3 sequences, over 9.5% of them singletons. Material: PBMCs or a T cell subset sorted from them (not recorded which). These receptors came from a man aged 18 to 29 who had mild COVID-19 (a few samples of this study predate the infection). Cell type and time point are not known.

The chain uses TRBV9 and TRBJ2-3; D might be TRBD1 or TRBD2, each matching 5 bases. The CDR3 length is 14 residues. V shed 0 bases and J shed 4 bases, with 9 bases lying between them. Germline-derived CDR1 and CDR2 are SGDLS and YYNGEE. CDR3 residues: CASSVGLGADTQYF. The CDR3 DNA reads as TGTGCCAGCAGCGTAGGGCTGGGGGCAGATACGCAGTATTTT.

This clonotype has ten or more counts. The chain joins TRBV12-3 or TRBV12-4 to TRBJ1-2; D is perhaps TRBD1 (5 bases). Trimming left V 5 bases short and J 3 bases short, with 7 bases between. The CDR3 is 12 amino acids. The CDR3 protein is CASSRGDYGYTF. CDR3 nucleotide sequence: TGTGCCAGCAGTAGAGGGGACTATGGCTACACCTTC.

The chain employs TRBV24-1 and TRBJ1-2; weak D call: TRBD1 (5 bases). Germline lookup yields CDR1 KGHDR and CDR2 SFDVKD. This CDR3 is 13 amino acids long. V was trimmed by 3 bases and J by 3 bases, leaving 7 bases between them. The CDR3 reads CATSDGTDYGYTF. CDR3 bases: TGTGCCACCAGTGATGGGACGGACTATGGCTACACCTTC.